The 5 T cell receptor beta chains in this list originate from one sample, sequenced in a study of Graves' ophthalmopathy and Graves' hyperthyroidism. The TCR beta CDR3 regions underwent amplification from RNA transcripts. A first-round RT-PCR used HTBI primers, followed by a second-round multiplex PCR. TCRdb itself ran the multiplex PCR reads through MiXCR, one entry per CDR3 protein. The table lists over a million distinct CDR3 sequences, approximately 35% of them singletons. The sample was peripheral blood or thyroid tissue (not recorded which). These receptors all come from an adult man with Graves' hyperthyroidism.

The table lists this clonotype with many counts. The rearrangement uses TRBV3-1 and TRBJ1-6; D may be TRBD1 (6 bases). The CDR3 runs to 15 residues. The germline V and J ends were trimmed by 1 base and 8 bases, with 12 bases remaining between them. Germline CDR1 reads LGHDT; CDR2 reads YNNKEL (reference sequence). The CDR3 DNA is TGTGCCAGCAGCCAAGGAACAGGGACCGATTCACCCCTCCACTTT. It encodes CASSQGTGTDSPLHF. Drawing the rest from reference TRBV3-1 and TRBJ1-6, the complete variable domain is DTAVSQTPKYLVTQMGNDKSIKCEQNLGHDTMYWYKQDSKKFLKIMFSYNNKELIINETVPNRFSPKSPDKAHLNLHINSLELGDSAVYFCASSQGTGTDSPLHFGNGTRLTVT.

At least ten counts were recorded for this clonotype. The chain recombines TRBV10-3 with TRBJ1-2, with a tentative D call TRBD1 (6 bases). The CDR3 spans 15 residues. The V end was cut by 6 bases, the J end by 4 bases, with 18 bases between. The germline gives CDR1 ENHRY, CDR2 SYGVKD. The CDR3: CAIRGTLISGYGYTF. The CDR3 region has the DNA TGTGCCATCAGGGGGACACTGATTTCTGGCTATGGCTACACCTTC.

The chain has TRBV12-3 or TRBV12-4 and TRBJ1-5; D gene uncertain. The CDR3 sequence is 13 residues long. The V and J ends lost 6 bases and 4 bases respectively, with 10 bases between them. The CDR3 is CASSRGENQPQHF. The CDR3 DNA is TGTGCCAGCAGCCGCGGTGAGAATCAGCCCCAGCATTTT.

As to this clonotype: The junction departs from germline at one end; a sequencing error may be responsible. The chain joins TRBV2 to TRBJ2-7; D might be TRBD2 (5 bases). The germline CDR1 and CDR2 sequences are SNHLY and FYNNEI. This CDR3 spans 13 amino acids. This CDR3 is CASSQIGDYEQYF. The CDR3 nucleotides read TGCGCCAGCAGCCAGATCGGGGACTACGAGCAGTACTTC.

This clonotype was picked up a small number of times. The rearrangement joins TRBV20-1 to TRBJ2-7; D uncertain. This CDR3 contains 11 residues. V lost 1 base and J 4 bases, leaving 5 bases between the germline ends. From germline, CDR1 is DFQATT and CDR2 SNEGSKA (reference sequence). The CDR3 loop is CSARGFYEQYF. The CDR3, as DNA: TGCAGTGCTAGAGGGTTTTACGAGCAGTACTTC.